This T cell receptor (beta chain) comes out of a study of PD-L1 blockade in urothelial cancer. About the study: Previous chemotherapy exposure amounted to 0 to 3 regimens for patients.

Germline V gene data show CDR1 as SGHNT and CDR2 as YYREEE (reference sequence). V lost 2 bases to trimming and J lost 4 bases, with 8 bases between them. The CDR3 consists of 13 residues. This table comes from immunoSEQ multiplex PCR, and its TCRdb copy is limited to in-frame clones, with some not included. The table lists approximately 110,000 clones, around 85% of them singletons, with about 2.2% in the top ten. This clone was counted ten times or more. This chain joins TRBV5-4 and TRBJ2-3, with D perhaps TRBD1 (6 bases). The sample was PBMCs, taken around atezolizumab (anti-PD-L1) treatment. The origin of this receptor is a man aged 45-65 years with urothelial cancer. CDR3 region: CASSFQGPDTQYF. The CDR3 coding sequence is TGTGCCAGCAGCTTCCAGGGGCCAGATACGCAGTATTTT.